This T cell receptor beta chain was recorded in a study of T cell changes during pregnancy in multiple sclerosis (dated by TCRdb to between 2018 and 2021). About the full investigation: In women with multiple sclerosis, the researchers looked at how the T cell repertoire shifted as pregnancy progressed.

The CDR3 runs 13 amino acids, cysteine and phenylalanine included. Only the CDR3 DNA stays, 39 bases, in frame from base 1. CDR1 and CDR2 are drawn from the germline V gene: SGHDT, YYEEEE. Compared with germline, V lacks 2 bases and J lacks 8 bases; bases without a gene match: 5. Regarding this clone: Its binding antigen is unknown. There are no base qualities to consult, and no much larger clone falls within one base.

The library was prepared using the immunoSEQ multiplex PCR assay. The table was pulled from immuneACCESS by TCRdb, which kept in-frame rearrangements only. Such tables lose some clones; where checked, under half of the loss comes from unresolved V genes, and the rest has no known cause. The table for this sample lists roughly 93,000 clones; approximately 92% of them were counted only once. The top ten clones comprise approximately 1.9% of the sample. Recombination connected TRBV5-6 to TRBJ1-2; 8 bases in the junction line up with TRBD1. The TCR comes from a female donor with multiple sclerosis, enrolled in a pregnancy study. The sample was peripheral blood, taken after pregnancy. In nucleotide form, the sequence is TGTGCCAGCAGCTTTACAGGGGGGCTCGGCTACACCTTC. This sequence encodes CASSFTGGLGYTF.